The rows below give T cell receptor beta chains drawn from one sample of a study of identical twins. TCRdb redid the calling of the 5' RACE reads with MiXCR, one entry per CDR3 protein. In the table there are some 660,000 distinct CDR3 sequences, 8.5% to 9% of which are singletons. The sample was also linked to a second study, of yellow fever vaccine responses in identical twins.

Source material: PBMCs. The receptors stem from a woman younger than 30 in good health. The CDR3 runs from the conserved cysteine through the conserved F or W. D genes are given only for firm matches. Size tells how often a clone was seen (once, few, many) or the class of an expanded clone, and some rows leave it out.

cdr3_nt	cdr3_aa	clone_size	j_call	v_call	d_call
TGTGCCAGCAGTTACGGGCAGGGGGCTAACTATGGCTACACCTTC	CASSYGQGANYGYTF	few	TRBJ1-2	TRBV6-5	TRBD1
TGTGCCAGCAGAACCGGGACAGTGATCTACGAGCAGTACTTC	CASRTGTVIYEQYF	.	TRBJ2-7	TRBV6-2/TRBV6-3	TRBD1
TGTGCCAGCAGTCTACCGGGACAGATCTATGGCTACACCTTC	CASSLPGQIYGYTF	many	TRBJ1-2	TRBV2	TRBD1
TGCGCCAGCAGCTCACTACAGACCGGGGAGCTGTTTTTT	CASSSLQTGELFF	many	TRBJ2-2	TRBV5-1	.
TGCACTGCGGACGGTGGAACTGAAGCTTTCTTT	CTADGGTEAFF	.	TRBJ1-1	TRBV20-1	.
TGTGCCAGCACCGTAGTGGGTGGACCCCAAGAGACCCAGTACTTC	CASTVVGGPQETQYF	.	TRBJ2-5	TRBV12-3/TRBV12-4	.
TGTGCCAGCAGCTTCGACGTCAGCGAAAAACTGTTTTTT	CASSFDVSEKLFF	few	TRBJ1-4	TRBV7-2	.
TGTGCCAGCAGTTCCGGGACTAGCGGGAGGGCCGGTGAGCAGTTCTTC	CASSSGTSGRAGEQFF	few	TRBJ2-1	TRBV27	TRBD2
TGTGCCAGCACTGCTTCGCGAGGAACATACGAGCAGTACTTC	CASTASRGTYEQYF	many	TRBJ2-7	TRBV7-8	.
TGCAGTGGGCGGCAGGGTAGCAATCAGCCCCAGCATTTT	CSGRQGSNQPQHF	.	TRBJ1-5	TRBV20-1	.
TGCGCCAGCAGCCAAGACCGGGACAGGGAGAACACTGAAGCTTTCTTT	CASSQDRDRENTEAFF	.	TRBJ1-1	TRBV4-1	TRBD1
TGTGCCAGCAGATTACAGAGACAGGGGAGCTACGAGCAGTACTTC	CASRLQRQGSYEQYF	many	TRBJ2-7	TRBV27	TRBD1
TGTGCCAGCAGGGGGCGCGAAAACACTGAAGCTTTCTTT	CASRGRENTEAFF	few	TRBJ1-1	TRBV6-1	.
TGCGCCAGCAGCCCCCCGACAGGGGCAGAAAGCACAGATACGCAGTATTTT	CASSPPTGAESTDTQYF	.	TRBJ2-3	TRBV5-1	TRBD1
TGTGCCAGCAAGCCAGGGTCGGGGTTATCGCAGTATTTT	CASKPGSGLSQYF	.	TRBJ2-3	TRBV27	.
TGTGCCTGCAGTTTTAACCTAGCGGGAGGCCCTCCGCAGGATACGCAGTATTTT	CACSFNLAGGPPQDTQYF	.	TRBJ2-3	TRBV12-3/TRBV12-4	TRBD2
TGTGCCAGCAACAGAGACTATGGCTACACCTTC	CASNRDYGYTF	.	TRBJ1-2	TRBV7-9	.
TGTGCCACCAGTGATTTTCGAGGGAAGGAAGAGACCCAGTACTTC	CATSDFRGKEETQYF	many	TRBJ2-5	TRBV24-1	.
TGCAGCGTCGCCCGCCCTCAGGGCCAAGAGACCCAGTACTTC	CSVARPQGQETQYF	.	TRBJ2-5	TRBV29-1	.
TGTGCCAGCAGCTTGGCTCTGGTAGACGATACGCAGTATTTT	CASSLALVDDTQYF	few	TRBJ2-3	TRBV5-5	.
TGTGCCAGCAGTCCCGGGGGCCTACAGCATGAGCAGTTCTTC	CASSPGGLQHEQFF	.	TRBJ2-1	TRBV27	.
TGCGCCAGCAGCTACGCAAGAAACGAGCAGTACTTC	CASSYARNEQYF	.	TRBJ2-7	TRBV5-1	.
TGCAGTGCTAGAGAGCGACAGGTTAATGAGCAGTTCTTC	CSARERQVNEQFF	.	TRBJ2-1	TRBV20-1	.
TGTGCCAGCCCAGGGTCCAGGAGCCTCTACGAGCAGTACTTC	CASPGSRSLYEQYF	.	TRBJ2-7	TRBV7-2	.
TGTGCCACCAGCAGAGATCTGAGCGGGAGGATCGGGACCCAGTACTTC	CATSRDLSGRIGTQYF	.	TRBJ2-5	TRBV15	TRBD2
TGTGCCAGCAGTACCCTAGCGGAACCATACAATGAGCAGTTCTTC	CASSTLAEPYNEQFF	few	TRBJ2-1	TRBV12-3/TRBV12-4	TRBD2
TGCGCCAGCAGCACCCGTGGGGACAGAAACACTGAAGCTTTCTTT	CASSTRGDRNTEAFF	few	TRBJ1-1	TRBV5-1	TRBD1
TGCGCCAGCAGCCCTTCCTACGGGAGGAACAATGAGCAGTTCTTC	CASSPSYGRNNEQFF	.	TRBJ2-1	TRBV4-3	TRBD2
TGCGCCAGCAGCCAAGAGGGGGGGATTAGTATTTACGAGCAGTACTTC	CASSQEGGISIYEQYF	.	TRBJ2-7	TRBV4-1	TRBD2
TGTGCCAGCAGGGAATCTAGCGGGAGCGCTACCTACAATGAGCAGTTCTTC	CASRESSGSATYNEQFF	.	TRBJ2-1	TRBV12-3/TRBV12-4	TRBD2
TGCGCCAGCAGCCAAGATCATGCCAGCGGCAATCAGCCCCAGCATTTT	CASSQDHASGNQPQHF	many	TRBJ1-5	TRBV4-3	.
TGTGCCAGCTCACCATCGATTACTGGAGCTAGCTCAGATACGCAGTATTTT	CASSPSITGASSDTQYF	.	TRBJ2-3	TRBV18	.
TGCAGCGTTGAAGATCCTACCCCGGGACGTTACAATGAGCAGTTCTTC	CSVEDPTPGRYNEQFF	many	TRBJ2-1	TRBV29-1	.
TGTGCCAGCAGCTTATCCTGGAATCAGCCCCAGCATTTT	CASSLSWNQPQHF	.	TRBJ1-5	TRBV7-2	.
TGCAGTGCGGGGACTAGCGGAACTACAAGCTCCTACAATGAGCAGTTCTTC	CSAGTSGTTSSYNEQFF	few	TRBJ2-1	TRBV20-1	TRBD2
TGTGCCACCCTCGGGGGCCTCCAAGAGACCCAGTACTTC	CATLGGLQETQYF	few	TRBJ2-5	TRBV10-3	.
TGTGCCAGCAGTTCATATAACCGGGGCCCCAGGGGCAATGAGCAGTTCTTC	CASSSYNRGPRGNEQFF	.	TRBJ2-1	TRBV27	.
TGCAGCGTCCCCGGCAGGGGCACTGAAGCTTTCTTT	CSVPGRGTEAFF	many	TRBJ1-1	TRBV29-1	.
TGTGCCAGCAGCCAAGCCCATACGCAGTATTTT	CASSQAHTQYF	many	TRBJ2-3	TRBV14	.
TGTGCCAGCTCACCCTCCTTAGCGGGAAAGGCCTACAATGAGCAGTTCTTC	CASSPSLAGKAYNEQFF	.	TRBJ2-1	TRBV18	TRBD2
TGCAGCGTTGTTCACCTCCAAGAGACCCAGTACTTC	CSVVHLQETQYF	many	TRBJ2-5	TRBV29-1	.
TGCAGTGCTAGCTTTGGGACAGGAATTGCCTCTGGCTACACCTTC	CSASFGTGIASGYTF	many	TRBJ1-2	TRBV20-1	TRBD1
TGCAGCGCCTTAACGGACAGGCCAGATACGCAGTATTTT	CSALTDRPDTQYF	.	TRBJ2-3	TRBV29-1	TRBD1
TGTGCCAGCAGCATGACAGGGGATGGCTACACCTTC	CASSMTGDGYTF	.	TRBJ1-2	TRBV2	TRBD1
TGTGCCAGCAGCTTCAGGGTCGGGGGGAACACCGGGGAGCTGTTTTTT	CASSFRVGGNTGELFF	few	TRBJ2-2	TRBV11-2	.
TGCAGTGCCCTCTCCCTGGAGCAGGGTCTGCACGAGCAGTACTTC	CSALSLEQGLHEQYF	many	TRBJ2-7	TRBV20-1	.
TGTGCCAGCAGCAAGACCGGGACAGCATTTGCTGGGGCCAACGTCCTGACTTTC	CASSKTGTAFAGANVLTF	.	TRBJ2-6	TRBV2	TRBD1
TGTGCCAGCAGCTTAGAGAGCAAAGATACGCAGTATTTT	CASSLESKDTQYF	few	TRBJ2-3	TRBV7-9	.
TGCAGTGCTAGATTCGGGGGAGAGACCCAGTACTTC	CSARFGGETQYF	few	TRBJ2-5	TRBV20-1	.
TGTGCCAGCAGCGCCAGGACAGGCGCCGACACCGGGGAGCTGTTTTTT	CASSARTGADTGELFF	many	TRBJ2-2	TRBV9	TRBD1
TGCAGCGTCCGGCTGTACTCCTACAATGAGCAGTTCTTC	CSVRLYSYNEQFF	.	TRBJ2-1	TRBV29-1	.
TGTGCCAGCAGCTTAATAGGAACGGGCACGCAGTATTTT	CASSLIGTGTQYF	few	TRBJ2-3	TRBV7-2	.